The 27 T cell receptor beta chains below come from one sample, sequenced in a study of T cell responses to AZD1222 COVID-19 vaccine. Generated by immunoSEQ multiplex PCR, the TCRdb table keeps only in-frame clones and is missing some. There are around 65,000 clones in the sample; roughly 83% occur only once, and 20% to 25% lies in the top ten. The input for sequencing was peripheral blood, taken 28 days after the second AZD1222 dose. All receptors derive from an adult who received the AZD1222 COVID-19 vaccine.

The chain uses TRBV12-3 or TRBV12-4 and TRBJ2-5; TRBD2 matches at 7 bases. The CDR3 contains 13 residues. Trimming took 6 bases from V and 4 from J; bases not matched to a gene: 5. CDR3 loop: CASRSGGRETQYF. CDR3 sequence (DNA): TGTGCCAGCAGATCGGGAGGACGAGAGACCCAGTACTTC.

The rearrangement uses TRBV6-5 and TRBJ1-5; D unresolved. Germline CDR1 MNHEY, CDR2 SVGAGI. The CDR3 spans 14 residues. Trimming took 6 bases from V and 4 from J, leaving 13 bases between them. CDR3 sequence: CASSRVGQNQPQHF. In DNA, the CDR3 is TGTGCCAGCAGCCGGGTAGGGCAAAATCAGCCCCAGCATTTT.

This clone came up once. This chain joins TRBV11-3 and TRBJ2-2, with 8 bases identical to TRBD1. Trimming cost V 5 bases and J 1 base; bases outside gene matches: 6. CDR3 size: 16 residues. The V gene's germline CDR1 is SGHNT and CDR2 YENEEA. This CDR3 reads CASSGDRNGNTGELFF. The CDR3 coding sequence is TGTGCCAGCAGCGGGGACAGGAACGGGAACACCGGGGAGCTGTTTTTT.

V is TRBV4-1 and J is TRBJ1-2; unclear D gene. CDR1 is MGHRA and CDR2 is YSYEKL in the germline V gene. Between the trimmed V and J ends, which lost 0 bases and 7 bases, there was a span of 9 bases. This CDR3 region has 13 residues. The CDR3 loop is CASSQDRAGGYTF. In DNA form, the CDR3 reads TGCGCCAGCAGCCAAGATAGGGCCGGTGGCTACACCTTC.

The J gene is TRBJ2-2, the V gene TRBV6-5; no reliable D call. CDR1 and CDR2 from the germline V gene are MNHEY and SVGAGI. CDR3 length equals 12 residues. Trimming cost V 8 bases and J 7 bases, with 11 bases left between them. The CDR3 reads CASYSPDGELFF. The DNA for the CDR3 is TGTGCCAGCTACTCGCCGGACGGGGAGCTGTTTTTT.

This clone was observed a few times. The V gene is TRBV5-1, the J gene TRBJ1-3; 9 bases agree with TRBD1. The germline V gene encodes CDR1 SGHRS and CDR2 YFSETQ. Trimming took 4 bases from V and 2 from J; bases not matched to a gene: 4. The CDR3 contains 15 residues. CDR3 sequence: CASSRGTGTGNTIYF. In DNA, the CDR3 is TGCGCCAGCAGCCGTGGGACAGGGACTGGAAACACCATATATTTT.

This clone turned up a few times. This chain joins TRBV9 and TRBJ1-3, with D perhaps TRBD1 (5 bases). The CDR3 is 15 residues long. The germline V gene has CDR1 SGDLS and CDR2 YYNGEE. Trimming pared 5 bases from V and 0 bases from J, leaving 12 bases between. The CDR3 region is CASSLTGFSGNTIYF. The CDR3 DNA is TGTGCCAGCAGTCTTACAGGTTTCTCTGGAAACACCATATATTTT.

The chain links TRBV2 to TRBJ1-1, with no clear D. V lost 4 bases, J lost 1 base, and 10 bases lay in between. Germline CDR1 is SNHLY and CDR2 is FYNNEI. The CDR3 is made up of 14 amino acids. In DNA, the CDR3 is TGTGCCAGCAGTGTTGGCTTTGGGAACACTGAAGCTTTCTTT. Translated: CASSVGFGNTEAFF.

This clone has only a few counts. The CDR3 spells CASSDTPNTEAFF. CDR3 sequence (DNA): TGTGCCAGCAGTGACACTCCGAACACTGAAGCTTTCTTT. The V call is TRBV2, the J call TRBJ1-1; D not resolved. The CDR3 totals 13 residues. V lost 3 bases and J lost 1, with 6 bases in between. Germline V gene lookup returns CDR1 SNHLY and CDR2 FYNNEI.

This sequence joins TRBV14 and TRBJ2-2; perhaps TRBD1 as D (5 bases). V was cut by 0 bases and J by 4 bases, with 21 bases left in between. Germline-derived CDR1 and CDR2 are SGHDN and FVKESK. This CDR3 is built from 19 residues. The CDR3 spells CASSQETFRTSTTTGELFF. The CDR3 DNA follows: TGTGCCAGCAGCCAAGAGACCTTCCGGACATCCACCACCACCGGGGAGCTGTTTTTT.

The chain carries TRBV12-3 or TRBV12-4 and TRBJ2-7, with no clear D. The CDR3 extends over 9 amino acids. The V end was cut by 6 bases, the J end by 5 bases, with 2 bases between. CDR3 nucleotide sequence: TGTGCCAGCAGGGACGAGCAGTACTTC. It is translated as CASRDEQYF.

V is TRBV19 and J is TRBJ1-5; D not certain. The germline V and J ends were trimmed by 6 bases and 0 bases, with 18 bases remaining between them. The CDR3 runs to 17 residues. Germline CDR1 is LNHDA and CDR2 is SQIVND (reference sequence). CDR3 DNA sequence: TGTGCCAGTAGCGAAAGGTCTCACGCATATAGCAATCAGCCCCAGCATTTT. This translates into CASSERSHAYSNQPQHF.

The V and J genes are TRBV6-6 and TRBJ1-1; tentative D call: TRBD1 (6 bases). CDR1 is MNHNY and CDR2 is SVGAGI in the germline V gene (reference sequence). The CDR3 extends over 13 amino acids. Trimming left V 10 bases short and J 1 base short, with 13 bases between. In DNA form, the CDR3 reads TGTGCCACATACAGGGAAAGGAACACTGAAGCTTTCTTT. Amino acid sequence: CATYRERNTEAFF.

This clone occurred once. The chain couples TRBV29-1 to TRBJ2-5; no firm D call. Germline CDR1 reads SQVTM; CDR2 reads ANQGSEA. The length of the CDR3 is 13 residues. The germline V and J ends were trimmed by 0 bases and 5 bases, with 10 bases remaining between them. The CDR3 DNA follows: TGCAGCGTTGAAGAAACGGCTGGGGAGACCCAGTACTTC. This translates into CSVEETAGETQYF.

The chain couples TRBV6-5 to TRBJ1-1; D ambiguous. Deletions cut 0 bases from V and 0 bases from J, with 11 bases between. The germline V gene has CDR1 MNHEY and CDR2 SVGAGI. This CDR3 has 16 amino acids. The CDR3 here is CASSYSRRLMNTEAFF. The CDR3 bases are TGTGCCAGCAGTTACTCGAGACGGCTAATGAACACTGAAGCTTTCTTT.

The CDR3 region is CASSLIAVMAGELFF. Written as DNA, the CDR3 is TGTGCCAGCAGCTTAATTGCGGTTATGGCCGGGGAGCTGTTTTTT. This rearrangement joins TRBV11-3 to TRBJ2-2; D ambiguous. Germline V gene lookup returns CDR1 SGHNT and CDR2 YENEEA. Between the trimmed V and J ends, which lost 2 bases and 6 bases, there was a span of 13 bases. The CDR3 has 15 residues.

The chain links TRBV7-2 to TRBJ2-3; D is uncertain. CDR1 SGHTA and CDR2 FQGNSA come from the germline V gene. Trimming shortened V by 2 bases and J by 6 bases, and 9 bases separated the two germline ends. The CDR3 has 13 residues. CDR3 loop: CASSLKGGDTQYF. For the CDR3, the DNA is TGTGCCAGCAGCTTAAAAGGTGGGGATACGCAGTATTTT.

The genes are TRBV6-5 and TRBJ1-6; D might be TRBD1 (6 bases). The CDR3 runs 13 residues. Germline V lookup: CDR1 MNHEY, CDR2 SVGAGI. V was clipped by 8 bases and J by 7 bases, with 12 bases between them. The CDR3 coding sequence is TGTGCCAGCGGAGGACAGAAAAATTCACCCCTCCACTTT. Protein product: CASGGQKNSPLHF.

V is TRBV7-3 and J is TRBJ2-3; D assignment may be TRBD1 or TRBD2 (6 bases each). V was shortened by 3 bases and J by 0 bases, with 10 bases between the two germline ends. Germline V lookup: CDR1 SGHTA, CDR2 FQGTGA. The CDR3 consists of 15 residues. CDR3: CASSLGGFSTDTQYF. CDR3 nucleotide sequence: TGTGCCAGCAGCTTGGGGGGCTTCAGCACAGATACGCAGTATTTT.

The chain is built from TRBV18 and TRBJ2-5, with TRBD1 matching 8 bases. Germline lookup yields CDR1 KGHSH and CDR2 LQKENI. The CDR3 spans 16 residues. Unmatched junction bases numbered 10, after V lost 6 bases and J lost 1 base. CDR3 amino acids: CASSRQAGGVQETQYF. The CDR3 nucleotides read TGTGCCAGCTCCCGTCAGGCAGGGGGCGTCCAAGAGACCCAGTACTTC. The variable domain in full, with the rest retrieved from reference TRBV18 and TRBJ2-5, is NAGVMQNPRHLVRRRGQEARLRCSPMKGHSHVYWYRQLPEEGLKFMVYLQKENIIDESGMPKERFSAEFPKEGPSILRIQQVVRGDSAAYFCASSRQAGGVQETQYFGPGTRLLVL.

The J gene is TRBJ1-1, the V gene TRBV19; D gene ambiguous. V gave up 0 bases and J gave up 7 bases, with 18 bases separating them. CDR1 and CDR2 (germline): LNHDA, SQIVND (reference sequence). The CDR3 is 16 amino acids. CDR3 in amino acids: CASSIDPTKGGSEAFF. CDR3 sequence (DNA): TGTGCCAGTAGTATAGATCCAACTAAGGGAGGCAGTGAAGCTTTCTTT.

The chain links TRBV7-9 to TRBJ1-6; no reliable D call. The germline gives CDR1 SEHNR, CDR2 FQNEAQ (reference sequence). The length of the CDR3 is 14 residues. Trimming pared 5 bases from V and 8 bases from J, leaving 13 bases between. CDR3 in DNA: TGTGCCAGCAGCCCGGGCCCAGCGGATTCACCCCTCCACTTT. Residues: CASSPGPADSPLHF. The variable domain in full, with the rest retrieved from reference TRBV7-9 and TRBJ1-6, is DTGVSQNPRHKITKRGQNVTFRCDPISEHNRLYWYRQTLGQGPEFLTYFQNEAQLEKSRLLSDRFSAERPKGSFSTLEIQRTEQGDSAMYLCASSPGPADSPLHFGNGTRLTVT.

This chain joins TRBV12-5 and TRBJ2-5; D possibly corresponds to TRBD1 (6 bases). This CDR3 contains 16 residues. Trimming took 4 bases from V and 0 from J, leaving 15 bases between them. CDR1 and CDR2 (germline): LGHNT, FRNRAP. CDR3 in amino acids: CASGSGRDTYQETQYF. CDR3 in DNA: TGTGCTAGTGGTTCGGGCAGGGACACGTACCAAGAGACCCAGTACTTC.

The chain has TRBV5-4 and TRBJ2-2; 11 positions match TRBD2. V was pared by 4 bases and J by 6 bases, with 8 bases of the junction left unmatched. The CDR3 consists of 16 residues. Germline loops: CDR1 SGHNT, CDR2 YYREEE (reference sequence). In DNA form, the CDR3 reads TGTGCCAGCAGCGAAGTAGCGGGAGGGCTGTCCGGGGAGCTGTTTTTT. Translated, it gives CASSEVAGGLSGELFF.

This chain joins TRBV7-9 and TRBJ1-4, with 8 bases identical to TRBD1. This CDR3 contains 14 residues. The V and J ends lost 4 bases and 4 bases, in that order; junction bases with no gene match: 2. The V gene's germline CDR1 is SEHNR and CDR2 FQNEAQ (reference sequence). The CDR3 sequence is CASSSTGGNEKLFF. For the CDR3, the DNA is TGTGCCAGCAGCTCTACAGGGGGTAATGAAAAACTGTTTTTT.

The chain uses TRBV27 and TRBJ2-7; D is perhaps TRBD1 (5 bases). Trimming left V 6 bases short and J 2 bases short, with 14 bases between. Germline CDR1 and CDR2: MNHEY and SMNVEV (reference sequence). This CDR3 contains 14 residues. CDR3 DNA: TGTGCCAGCAGATATCAGCAGGGTCCCTACGAGCAGTACTTC. It is translated as CASRYQQGPYEQYF.

This chain joins TRBV7-3 and TRBJ2-1, with 12 positions matching TRBD2. The length of the CDR3 is 17 residues. The germline V gene has CDR1 SGHTA and CDR2 FQGTGA. The ends lost 0 bases at V and 4 bases at J; junction bases unmatched: 4. DNA for the CDR3: TGTGCCAGCAGCTTAACCCCTAGCGGGGGGGGTTACAATGAGCAGTTCTTC. It is translated as CASSLTPSGGGYNEQFF.